These 29 T cell receptor beta chains originate from one sample sequenced in a study of tumor-infiltrating lymphocytes in primary liver carcinoma (dated by TCRdb to about 2017). Total RNA and DNA were co-extracted from about 20-30 mg of bulk tissue with the AllPrep DNA/RNA mini kit, without cell sorting. The run used an Illumina HiSeq 2500. TCRbeta-specific cDNA was reverse-transcribed from approximately 500 ng total RNA using a constant-region primer and ProtoScript II reverse transcriptase. Three nested multiplex PCR rounds, following a slightly modified ARM-PCR procedure, were used to build the TCRbeta libraries. Each of the first two PCR rounds ran for approximately 9 cycles and used multiplex TRBV1-TRBV30 forward primers together with a Cbeta reverse primer. TCRdb reanalyzed the raw reads on its own, using fastp at Q25 for trimming and MiXCR for clone calling, and kept in-frame beta chains. Rows are unified per CDR3 protein, each entry keeping the most common DNA and genes. The sample yields around 100,000 distinct CDR3 sequences; around three quarters were counted once. Just over 9.5% of the sample lies in the top ten.

Sequencing was performed on liver tumor tissue from sampling region 5. In the paper's terms, the cell subset or site label means: tumor region T5, tumor centre. Receptors were obtained from a woman aged 60-75 years with primary liver carcinoma and hepatitis B virus infection.

The rearrangement joins TRBV11-3 to TRBJ2-1; 15 positions match TRBD2. The V gene's germline CDR1 is SGHNT and CDR2 YENEEA. This CDR3 contains 19 residues. The J segment lost 6 bases and the V segment lost 11 bases, leaving 20 bases of the junction unmatched. CDR3 sequence reads: CAGSAGQGGLAGGFNEQFF. CDR3 in DNA: TGTGCCGGTAGCGCCGGACAGGGGGGACTAGCGGGGGGATTCAATGAGCAGTTCTTC. Using reference TRBV11-3 and TRBJ2-1 for the parts outside the CDR3, the full variable domain is EAGVVQSPRYKIIEKKQPVAFWCNPISGHNTLYWYLQNLGQGPELLIRYENEEAVDDSQLPKDRFSAERLKGVDSTLKIQPAELGDSAVYLCAGSAGQGGLAGGFNEQFFGPGTRLTVL.

As concerns this clonotype: Germline is not matched at one junction end, which may reflect a read error. This chain links TRBV11-3 with TRBJ1-2; D unresolved. The length of the CDR3 is 15 residues. From germline, CDR1 is SGHNT and CDR2 YENEEA. The CDR3 is CDSSLDHGTGYGYTF. In DNA form, the CDR3 reads TGTGACAGCAGCTTAGATCACGGCACCGGCTATGGCTACACCTTC.

This clonotype turned up a few times. This likely comes from a read error, as the CDR3 has no conserved phenylalanine or tryptophan at its end. The chain couples TRBV5-6 to TRBJ2-1, with 9 nucleotides matching TRBD2. The germline CDR1 and CDR2 sequences are SGHDT and YYEEEE. Trimming took 6 bases from V and 3 from J; bases not matched to a gene: 7. This CDR3 is 15 amino acids long. CDR3 coding DNA: TGTGCCAGCACACAAGCGGGGGGAAACTACAATGAGCAGTTCCTC. Amino acids: CASTQAGGNYNEQFL.

Concerning this clonotype: A much more abundant neighbour one base away suggests this may be a read error. The V call is TRBV5-6, the J call TRBJ2-1; D not resolved. From germline, CDR1 is SGHDT and CDR2 YYEEEE. This CDR3 is 17 amino acids long. The CDR3 protein is CASSSLSKTRSYYEQFF. The DNA of the CDR3 is TGTGCCAGCAGCTCCCTAAGTAAGACCCGTTCCTACTATGAGCAGTTCTTC.

V is TRBV20-1 and J is TRBJ2-3, with 9 nucleotides matching TRBD1. The CDR3 consists of 13 residues. CDR1 is DFQATT, CDR2 SNEGSKA, per germline (reference sequence). Germline trimming cut 1 base from V and 6 bases from J; bases unmatched to any gene: 2. The CDR3 here is CSARGTGDDTQYF. In DNA form, the CDR3 reads TGCAGTGCTAGAGGGACAGGGGACGATACGCAGTATTTT.

This clonotype was detected ten times or more. It may be a read error: a sequence one base away is much more abundant. The chain links TRBV29-1 to TRBJ2-1, with TRBD2 as a possible D gene (5 bases). Germline V CDR1 and CDR2: SQVTM, ANQGSEA. V dropped 6 bases and J dropped 10 bases, with 13 bases sitting between them. The CDR3 has 11 residues. CDR3 protein: CSVASDYEQFF. As DNA, the CDR3 is TGCAGCGTAGCGTCCGACTACGAGCAGTTCTTC.

About this clonotype: Being one base from a much bigger clone, this may be a read error. The chain uses TRBV5-4 and TRBJ1-1; 7 positions agree with TRBD1. This CDR3 comprises 14 residues. The germline gives CDR1 SGHNT, CDR2 YYREEE (reference sequence). The CDR3: CACSRGRGYTEAFF. The CDR3 coding sequence is TGTGCCTGCAGCCGGGGCAGGGGGTACACTGAAGCTTTCTTT.

V gene TRBV5-5 combines with J gene TRBJ2-2; D might be TRBD1 (5 bases). The CDR3 has 15 residues. CDR1 and CDR2 (germline): SGHKS, YYEKEE (reference sequence). V was trimmed by 2 bases and J by 5 bases, leaving 13 bases between them. The CDR3 spells CASSLSVQGTGELFF. CDR3 bases: TGTGCCAGCAGCTTATCTGTGCAGGGTACCGGGGAGCTGTTTTTT.

This clonotype was detected only a few times. The chain recombines TRBV7-9 with TRBJ2-7; maybe TRBD1 (5 bases). Germline V CDR1 and CDR2: SEHNR, FQNEAQ (reference sequence). Trimming removed 5 bases at V and 3 bases at J, with 11 bases between. The CDR3 consists of 13 residues. CDR3 loop: CASSPADSYEQYF. The CDR3 DNA sequence: TGTGCCAGCAGCCCCGCTGACAGCTACGAGCAGTACTTC.

This clonotype was detected only a few times. Just one base apart from a much larger clone, this may be a read error. J is TRBJ2-3 and V is TRBV29-1, with TRBD1 matching over 9 bases. Germline V lookup: CDR1 SQVTM, CDR2 ANQGSEA. The CDR3 runs to 13 residues. CDR3 loop: CSVAGTGLDMQYF. CDR3 coding DNA: TGCAGCGTTGCCGGGACAGGGTTGGATATGCAGTATTTT.

This clonotype was counted many times. V usage is TRBV30 and J usage is TRBJ2-2; 8 bases are a match to TRBD1. V trimming: 3 bases; J trimming: 7 bases; junction bases outside the gene matches: 16. The CDR3 covers 17 residues. The V gene's germline CDR1 is GTSNPN and CDR2 SVGIG (reference sequence). The CDR3 sequence: CAWRPQGQVKIVGELFF. CDR3 sequence (DNA): TGTGCCTGGAGACCACAGGGACAGGTTAAAATCGTCGGGGAGCTGTTTTTT.

A word on this clonotype: One junction end does not reproduce the germline sequence, and a read error may be involved. The chain combines TRBV6-2 or TRBV6-3 with TRBJ2-2; 8 positions agree with TRBD2. The CDR3 is 17 residues long. The germline V gene encodes CDR1 MNHEY and CDR2 SVGEGT. CDR3 in amino acids: CASMIITSGQNTGELFF. DNA for the CDR3: TGTGCCAGCATGATAATAACTAGCGGACAGAACACCGGGGAGTTGTTTTTT.

The chain combines TRBV11-2 with TRBJ2-3; tentative D call: TRBD2 (7 bases). In germline, CDR1 is SGHAT, CDR2 FQNNGV. V lost 5 bases to trimming and J lost 0 bases, with 12 bases between them. The CDR3 totals 15 residues. CDR3 nucleotides: TGTGCCAGCAGCCGGGGGGCTTGGAGCACAGATACGCAGTATTTT. This gives the protein CASSRGAWSTDTQYF. The entire variable domain, with the rest obtained from reference TRBV11-2 and TRBJ2-3, is as follows: EAGVAQSPRYKIIEKRQSVAFWCNPISGHATLYWYQQILGQGPKLLIQFQNNGVVDDSQLPKDRFSAERLKGVDSTLKIQPAKLEDSAVYLCASSRGAWSTDTQYFGPGTRLTVL.

This clonotype is medium-sized in the sample. This chain links TRBV11-2 with TRBJ2-5, with TRBD2 matching over 11 bases. This CDR3 is 16 amino acids long. V gave up 5 bases and J gave up 4 bases; unmatched junction bases: 9. Germline V gene sequence: CDR1 SGHAT, CDR2 FQNNGV. The CDR3 coding sequence is TGTGCCAGCAGCCCGTCATCCGGACTAGCGGGAGAGACCCAGTACTTC. Its translation is CASSPSSGLAGETQYF.

This clonotype was observed many times. The chain is built from TRBV5-4 and TRBJ2-2; the D is unclear. This CDR3 region has 15 residues. The germline gives CDR1 SGHNT, CDR2 YYREEE (reference sequence). V shed 0 bases and J shed 6 bases, with 12 bases lying between them. The CDR3 nucleotides are TGTGCCAGCAGCTTGGCCCACCAGCAGGCCGGGGAGCTGTTTTTT. Translation: CASSLAHQQAGELFF.

To note about this clonotype: A much larger clonotype is one base distant, so this may be a read error. The chain uses TRBV5-7 and TRBJ2-7, with D possibly TRBD1 on 5 matching bases. TRBV5-7 carries the ORF label, with uncertain function. The CDR3 loop spans 16 amino acids. The V end lost 0 bases, the J end lost 2 bases, and 15 bases lay between the germline ends. CDR3 nucleotides: TGTGCCAGCAGCTTGGAAATAACAGGAAAGACCTACGAGCAGTACTTC. Translating gives CASSLEITGKTYEQYF.

J is TRBJ2-3 and V is TRBV28; 8 bases match TRBD1. Germline V gene lookup returns CDR1 MDHEN and CDR2 SYDVKM. CDR3 length equals 16 residues. Trimming took 5 bases from V and 2 from J; bases not matched to a gene: 9. The CDR3 spells CASSPPRQGYTDTQYF. In nucleotides, the CDR3 is TGTGCCAGCAGTCCCCCCCGACAGGGGTACACAGATACGCAGTATTTT. Combining the CDR3 with reference TRBV28 and TRBJ2-3 gives the whole variable domain DVKVTQSSRYLVKRTGEKVFLECVQDMDHENMFWYRQDPGLGLRLIYFSYDVKMKEKGDIPEGYSVSREKKERFSLILESASTNQTSMYLCASSPPRQGYTDTQYFGPGTRLTVL.

This clonotype showed up many times. This sequence joins TRBV5-1 and TRBJ1-1, with TRBD1 matching 8 bases. The length of the CDR3 is 16 residues. Trimming at V came to 2 bases and at J to 1 base, leaving 7 bases not matched to a gene. Per the germline V gene, CDR1 is SGHRS and CDR2 is YFSETQ. The CDR3 spells CASSFVAGGPNTEAFF. In DNA, the CDR3 is TGCGCCAGCAGCTTTGTGGCAGGGGGCCCGAACACTGAAGCTTTCTTT.

As concerns this clonotype: Since a much larger clone is just one base distant, this may be a read error. The CDR3: CASTYGSASTDTQYF. CDR3 nucleotides: TGTGCCAGCACCTACGGCAGTGCTAGCACAGATACGCAGTATTTT. The gene calls are TRBV13 and TRBJ2-3; D not certain. The germline gives CDR1 PRHDT, CDR2 FYEKMQ (reference sequence). V gave up 7 bases and J gave up 0 bases, with 14 bases separating them. This CDR3 region has 15 residues. The full variable domain, with the rest looked up from reference TRBV13 and TRBJ2-3, is AAGVIQSPRHLIKEKRETATLKCYPIPRHDTVYWYQQGPGQDPQFLISFYEKMQSDKGSIPDRFSAQQFSDYHSELNMSSLELGDSALYFCASTYGSASTDTQYFGPGTRLTVL.

This clonotype was seen once. The chain combines TRBV5-5 with TRBJ2-3, with D perhaps matching TRBD2 (6 bases). The V end was cut by 5 bases, the J end by 2 bases, with 15 bases between. CDR3 size: 15 residues. Germline loops: CDR1 SGHKS, CDR2 YYEKEE (reference sequence). The CDR3 region has the DNA TGTGCCAGCAGTGCGCGGGGCATAGACACAGATACGCAGTATTTT. It specifies CASSARGIDTDTQYF.

To note about this clonotype: One end of the junction varies from germline; a read error may be responsible. The V gene is TRBV12-3 or TRBV12-4, the J gene TRBJ1-6; D unclear. The CDR3 is made up of 14 amino acids. The CDR3 region is CASRSIGINSPLHF. CDR3 bases: TGTGCCAGCAGATCGATAGGGATTAATTCACCTCTCCACTTT.

Of note for this clonotype: This may stem from a read error, because a much larger clone lies one nucleotide away. The chain has TRBV12-3 or TRBV12-4 and TRBJ2-7; the D is unclear. The CDR3 covers 14 residues. The CDR3 sequence is CANSFGDHSYEQYF. CDR3 bases: TGTGCCAACAGTTTTGGCGACCACTCCTACGAGCAGTACTTC.

Notes on this clonotype: As the CDR3 is not closed by the conserved phenylalanine or tryptophan, this likely results from a read error. Here the CDR3 DNA reads TGTGCCAGCAAGGGGAGGTACACTGTAGCTTTCTCT. It encodes CASKGRYTVAFS. The chain uses TRBV6-5 and TRBJ1-1, with TRBD1 as a possible D gene (5 bases). The CDR3 spans 12 residues. Germline CDR1 MNHEY, CDR2 SVGAGI.

Remarks on this clonotype: This may stem from a read error, because a much larger clone lies one nucleotide away. The genes are TRBV29-1 and TRBJ1-1, with D possibly being TRBD1 (5 bases). This CDR3 is 14 amino acids long. The V gene's germline CDR1 is SQVTM and CDR2 ANQGSEA. Trimming left V 7 bases short and J 2 bases short, with 17 bases between. This CDR3 is CSDVEQGRNTEAFF. In nucleotides, the CDR3 is TGCAGCGATGTGGAGCAGGGACGTAACACTGAAGCTTTCTTT.

Remarks on this clonotype: An end of the junction differs from the germline gene, which may be a read error. This chain uses TRBV11-1 with TRBJ2-2; D gene ambiguous. The CDR3 covers 17 residues. Per the germline V gene, CDR1 is SGHAT and CDR2 is FQDESV (reference sequence). CDR3 DNA: TGTGCCAGTAGGAACGTTGGTAAAAAAGACTCCACCGGCGAGCTGTTTTTT. The encoded protein is CASRNVGKKDSTGELFF.

This clonotype was detected many times. The rearrangement uses TRBV6-6 and TRBJ2-5; the D is unclear. V gave up 1 base and J gave up 5 bases, with 2 bases separating them. The CDR3 sequence is 11 residues long. The germline V gene encodes CDR1 MNHNY and CDR2 SVGAGI (reference sequence). CDR3 coding DNA: TGTGCCAGCAGTTACTTGGAGACCCAGTACTTC. Its translation is CASSYLETQYF.

This chain links TRBV29-1 with TRBJ1-1, with 7 bases identical to TRBD1. Germline V CDR1 and CDR2: SQVTM, ANQGSEA. The CDR3 has 14 residues. The CDR3 coding sequence is TGCGGCGCGAACAGGGGCACTATGGGCACTGAAGCTTTCTTT. Translated, it gives CGANRGTMGTEAFF.

This chain connects TRBV6-2 or TRBV6-3 to TRBJ1-5, with 7 bases that match TRBD1. In germline, CDR1 is MNHEY, CDR2 SVGEGT. J was trimmed by 6 bases and V by 6 bases; bases with no gene match: 11. There are 15 residues in the CDR3. CDR3 sequence (DNA): TGTGCCAGCAGCTACCCGACAGGGTGCGTTCAGCCCCAGCATTTT. It specifies CASSYPTGCVQPQHF.

This clonotype was seen repeatedly, ten times or more. V usage is TRBV5-5 and J usage is TRBJ1-1; D is perhaps TRBD1 (5 bases). Germline CDR1 is SGHKS and CDR2 is YYEKEE (reference sequence). V was cut by 7 bases and J by 0 bases, with 13 bases left in between. The CDR3 contains 14 residues. The CDR3 region is CASRGREMNTEAFF. CDR3 nucleotides: TGTGCCAGCCGGGGCAGGGAAATGAACACTGAAGCTTTCTTT.